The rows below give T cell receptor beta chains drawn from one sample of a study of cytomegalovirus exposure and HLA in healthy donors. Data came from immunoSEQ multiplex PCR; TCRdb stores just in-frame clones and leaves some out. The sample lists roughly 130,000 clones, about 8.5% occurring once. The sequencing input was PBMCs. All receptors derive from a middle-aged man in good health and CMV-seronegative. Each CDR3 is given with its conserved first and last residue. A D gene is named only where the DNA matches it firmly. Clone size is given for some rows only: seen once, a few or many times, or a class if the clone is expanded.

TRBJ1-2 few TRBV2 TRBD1 CARLTGADYGYTF TGTGCCAGGTTGACAGGGGCCGACTATGGCTACACCTTC
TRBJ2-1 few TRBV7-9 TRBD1 CASSKTGTGLENEQFF TGTGCCAGCAGCAAAACCGGGACAGGGTTGGAGAATGAGCAGTTCTTC
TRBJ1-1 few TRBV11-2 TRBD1 CASSSPTGVGTEAFF TGTGCCAGCAGCTCACCTACAGGGGTCGGCACTGAAGCTTTCTTT
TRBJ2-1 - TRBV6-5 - CASSPSGDNAQFF TGTGCCAGCAGTCCCAGCGGGGACAATGCGCAGTTCTTC
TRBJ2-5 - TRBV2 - CASSEVSRAETQYF TGTGCCAGCAGTGAAGTTAGCAGGGCTGAGACCCAGTACTTC
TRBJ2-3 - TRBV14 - CASSQTTDTQYF TGTGCCAGCAGCCAGACTACAGATACGCAGTATTTT
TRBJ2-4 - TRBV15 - CATSREAFSKNIQYF TGTGCCACCAGCAGAGAAGCCTTTTCCAAAAACATTCAGTACTTC
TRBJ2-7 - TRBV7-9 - CASSLNRDAYEQYF TGTGCCAGCAGCTTAAACAGGGACGCCTACGAGCAGTACTTC
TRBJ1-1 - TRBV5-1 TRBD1 CASSGTGEVNTEAFF TGCGCCAGCAGCGGGACAGGGGAAGTGAACACTGAAGCTTTCTTT
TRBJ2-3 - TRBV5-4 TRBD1 CASSLQGAKHTQYF TGTGCCAGCAGCTTGCAGGGGGCAAAACATACGCAGTATTTT
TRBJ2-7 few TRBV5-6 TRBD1 CASTHRGYEQYF TGTGCCAGCACCCACAGGGGATACGAGCAGTACTTC
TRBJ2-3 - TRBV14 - CASSPSTDTQYF TGTGCCAGCAGTCCTAGCACAGATACGCAGTATTTT
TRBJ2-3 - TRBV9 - CASSLGEQASTDTQYF TGTGCCAGCAGCCTGGGCGAGCAGGCTAGCACAGATACGCAGTATTTT
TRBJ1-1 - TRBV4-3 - CASSQDFGGTTEAFF TGCGCCAGCAGCCAAGATTTTGGGGGGACCACTGAAGCTTTCTTT
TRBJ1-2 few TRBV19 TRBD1 CASSIGTGALGYTF TGTGCCAGTAGTATAGGGACAGGGGCACTCGGCTACACCTTC
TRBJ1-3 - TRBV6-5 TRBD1 CASSSGGESGNTIYF TGTGCCAGCAGTTCAGGGGGCGAGTCTGGAAACACCATATATTTT
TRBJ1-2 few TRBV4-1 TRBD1 CASRPGQGAIYGYTF TGCGCCAGCAGACCTGGACAGGGGGCTATCTATGGCTACACCTTC